One and the same sample provided the 4 T cell receptor beta chains below, sequenced in a study of OX40 agonist ivuxolimab in advanced cancers. Clones were read by immunoSEQ multiplex PCR, and TCRdb kept only the in-frame ones, dropping some. The sample holds under 100,000 clones, over 70% seen once. The sequencing used CD4+ or CD8+ T cells sorted from blood, collected in a trial of the OX40 agonist ivuxolimab. Receptors originate from an adult with an advanced solid tumor such as melanoma, head and neck, liver or kidney cancer.

This clone has just a few counts. The V and J genes are TRBV7-2 and TRBJ2-5; D perhaps matches TRBD1 (5 bases). Trimming stripped 4 bases from V and 7 bases from J, with 10 bases between. The CDR3 sequence is 12 residues long. CDR1 is SGHTA, CDR2 FQGNSA, per germline. In DNA, the CDR3 is TGTGCCAGCAGCTACGATCAGGGGACCCAGTACTTC. It codes for CASSYDQGTQYF.

CDR3 in DNA: TGTGCCAGCAGTGCTCAAACGGAGGAGCAGTTCTTC. Protein product: CASSAQTEEQFF. V is TRBV2 and J is TRBJ2-1; D is unresolved. The CDR3 length is 12 residues. V was clipped by 4 bases and J by 10 bases, with 11 bases between them. Germline V gene data show CDR1 as SNHLY and CDR2 as FYNNEI.

This clone appeared once. The chain joins TRBV7-3 to TRBJ2-3, with 14 bases fitting TRBD2. CDR3 length: 15 amino acids. Germline CDR1 reads SGHTA; CDR2 reads FQGTGA. Germline trimming cut 6 bases from V and 4 bases from J; bases unmatched to any gene: 3. The DNA for the CDR3 is TGTGCCAGCAGTGAGACTAGCGGGGGGGCAGATACGCAGTATTTT. Translated, it gives CASSETSGGADTQYF.

A few counts support this clone. This chain joins TRBV30 and TRBJ1-5, with TRBD1 identical over 9 bases. The CDR3 has 14 residues. Germline trimming cut 6 bases from V and 7 bases from J; bases unmatched to any gene: 10. CDR1 is GTSNPN, CDR2 SVGIG, per germline (reference sequence). The CDR3 coding sequence is TGTGCCTGCTCCGGGACAGGGAGGGAACAGCCCCAGCATTTT. Its translation: CACSGTGREQPQHF. Full variable domain (rest looked up from reference TRBV30 and TRBJ1-5): SQTIHQWPATLVQPVGSPLSLECTVEGTSNPNLYWYRQAAGRGLQLLFYSVGIGQISSEVPQNLSASRPQDRQFILSSKKLLLSDSGFYLCACSGTGREQPQHFGDGTRLSIL.